This TCR beta chain was identified in a study of shared clonotypes between healthy human individuals. Across the study: In total, the donors were a couple of women and a few men aged 18 to 49. Regarding the study as a whole: Non-shared clonotypes had lower generation probabilities than those shared by all four donors. Among donors, the sharing of clonotypes was expected to be influenced by sequencing depth.

The naive CD8 population came from CD45RO-negative cells selected for CCR7, without terminally differentiated effector memory CD45RA+ cells. This clone turned up a few times. Its antigen is unidentified. The CDR3 is 13 residues long. With 4 bases removed from V and 4 bases from J, the gap between germline ends came to 11 bases. Germline V lookup: CDR1 SGDLS, CDR2 YYNGEE. Original analysis: ImmunoSEQ junction-only sequences lacked quality scores, so their filtering differed. This table comes from immunoSEQ multiplex PCR, and its TCRdb copy is limited to in-frame clones, with some not included. V and J calls and clone size are copied from that table; D and trimming were computed from the DNA. The sample includes about 2 million clones, about 95% of them seen just once.

The sequence came from a man aged 18-30 years in good health. The source material was naive CD8+ T cells sorted from blood. The chain recombines TRBV9 with TRBJ1-1; the D is unclear. The chain's CDR3 is CASSPEGGTEAFF. The CDR3 region has the DNA TGTGCCAGCAGCCCAGAGGGCGGCACTGAAGCTTTCTTT.